One sample yielded the 23 T cell receptor beta chains listed below, sequenced in a study of T cells expressing NK-cell markers. For each CDR3 protein, TCRdb gives one entry from its re-call of the 5' RACE reads, without DNA. Its listing shows almost 450,000 distinct CDR3 sequences. Sequencing used blood T cells: a sorted CD56 or NKG2C T cell subset, CD4+ or CD8+ T cells, or bulk PBMC T cells (not recorded which). All receptors come from a woman between 18 and 70 years old in good health.

This rearrangement joins TRBV10-3 to TRBJ1-1. The CDR3 consists of 15 residues. Looked up from germline, CDR1 is ENHRY and CDR2 is SYGVKD. The CDR3 reads CAISESPTGNTEAFF.

This chain links TRBV24-1 with TRBJ2-5; absent DNA, TCRdb's TRBD1 call cannot be checked. The germline V gene has CDR1 KGHDR and CDR2 SFDVKD. There are 15 residues in the CDR3. CDR3 region: CATSDPGQGGETQYF.

The rearrangement links TRBV7-9 to TRBJ1-2; the TCRdb D gene call, TRBD1, has no DNA to confirm it. CDR3 length equals 16 residues. Germline assignment: CDR1 SEHNR and CDR2 FQNEAQ (reference sequence). The CDR3 is CASSLAMMTGNNGYTF. The full variable domain, its missing parts supplied by reference TRBV7-9 and TRBJ1-2, is DTGVSQNPRHKITKRGQNVTFRCDPISEHNRLYWYRQTLGQGPEFLTYFQNEAQLEKSRLLSDRFSAERPKGSFSTLEIQRTEQGDSAMYLCASSLAMMTGNNGYTFGSGTRLTVV.

The gene calls are TRBV20-1 and TRBJ2-5. The CDR3 totals 13 residues. Per germline, CDR1 DFQATT and CDR2 SNEGSKA (reference sequence). CDR3 region: CSASEGFQETQYF.

This chain uses TRBV10-1 with TRBJ2-1. The CDR3 runs to 13 residues. The V gene's germline CDR1 is WNHNN and CDR2 SYGVQD (reference sequence). CDR3 loop: CASSESQVNEQFF.

The chain carries TRBV12-3 or TRBV12-4 and TRBJ1-6. This CDR3 spans 14 amino acids. The CDR3 sequence: CASSSRGEGSPLHF.

This chain joins TRBV28 and TRBJ2-2; the TCRdb D gene call, TRBD1, has no DNA to confirm it. The CDR3 consists of 16 residues. Germline assignment: CDR1 MDHEN and CDR2 SYDVKM. The CDR3 sequence: CASSTLGRGNTGELFF.

The chain recombines TRBV5-1 with TRBJ2-1; the D call of TRBD2 rests on TCRdb alone, since no DNA is present to check it. The CDR3 covers 15 residues. Germline-derived CDR1 and CDR2 are SGHRS and YFSETQ. CDR3 in amino acids: CASSLAASGLNEQFF.

This chain connects TRBV18 to TRBJ1-1; TCRdb gives TRBD1 as the D gene, but with no DNA this cannot be confirmed. Per the germline V gene, CDR1 is KGHSH and CDR2 is LQKENI. This CDR3 spans 13 amino acids. The CDR3 loop reads CASSTGQGTEAFF. Full variable domain (outside the CDR3, taken from reference TRBV18 and TRBJ1-1): NAGVMQNPRHLVRRRGQEARLRCSPMKGHSHVYWYRQLPEEGLKFMVYLQKENIIDESGMPKERFSAEFPKEGPSILRIQQVVRGDSAAYFCASSTGQGTEAFFGQGTRLTVV.

The V and J genes are TRBV6-2 or TRBV6-3 and TRBJ2-7; lacking DNA, the TRBD1 call made by TCRdb goes unchecked. Germline lookup yields CDR1 MNHEY and CDR2 SVGEGT. The length of the CDR3 is 12 residues. The CDR3 loop reads CASSRRGYEQYF.

The chain links TRBV18 to TRBJ1-2; TCRdb's assignment of TRBD1 cannot be checked, as there is no DNA. CDR3 length equals 14 residues. Germline V gives CDR1 KGHSH, CDR2 LQKENI. Here the CDR3 reads CASSPGTDTYGYTF. The entire variable domain, with the rest obtained from reference TRBV18 and TRBJ1-2, is as follows: NAGVMQNPRHLVRRRGQEARLRCSPMKGHSHVYWYRQLPEEGLKFMVYLQKENIIDESGMPKERFSAEFPKEGPSILRIQQVVRGDSAAYFCASSPGTDTYGYTFGSGTRLTVV.

This chain uses TRBV5-1 with TRBJ2-2; TCRdb gives TRBD1 as the D gene, but with no DNA this cannot be confirmed. This CDR3 comprises 15 residues. CDR1 SGHRS and CDR2 YFSETQ come from the germline V gene. The CDR3 region is CASSWSLAFTGELFF.

The chain couples TRBV12-3 or TRBV12-4 to TRBJ1-1; TCRdb proposes TRBD1, but this gene call is untestable without DNA. This CDR3 comprises 12 residues. The CDR3 here is CASTYTGLKAFF.

This rearrangement joins TRBV5-6 to TRBJ1-2; without DNA, the TCRdb call of TRBD1 cannot be checked. Germline-derived CDR1 and CDR2 are SGHDT and YYEEEE. The CDR3 length is 16 residues. CDR3 region: CASSRARTKANYGYTF.

V and J are TRBV7-6 and TRBJ1-4; there is no DNA to check the TCRdb D call of TRBD1. Germline V gene data show CDR1 as SGHVS and CDR2 as FNYEAQ. This CDR3 is 15 amino acids long. The CDR3 reads CASSQWTGPNEKLFF.

The chain combines TRBV20-1 with TRBJ2-5; TCRdb names TRBD2, which stays unverified in the absence of DNA. The length of the CDR3 is 11 residues. Germline CDR1 DFQATT, CDR2 SNEGSKA (reference sequence). CDR3 sequence: CSASSGETQYF.

The rearrangement uses TRBV27 and TRBJ1-2; there is no DNA to check the TCRdb D call of TRBD1. The CDR3 has 15 amino acids. CDR1 and CDR2 from the germline V gene are MNHEY and SMNVEV (reference sequence). The CDR3 sequence: CASSFTAGTGYGYTF.

The CDR3: CASSGSGTGGHGELFF. The chain uses TRBV11-2 and TRBJ2-2; the D call from TCRdb, TRBD1, cannot be confirmed without DNA. Germline V lookup: CDR1 SGHAT, CDR2 FQNNGV. The CDR3 length is 16 residues.

The rearrangement links TRBV20-1 to TRBJ1-6; TCRdb picks TRBD1, but there is no DNA to check that call. The CDR3 has 13 amino acids. Germline values: CDR1 DFQATT, CDR2 SNEGSKA (reference sequence). CDR3 protein: CSFRDTNNSPLHF.

V and J are TRBV7-2 and TRBJ2-1; lacking DNA, the TRBD2 call made by TCRdb goes unchecked. CDR3 size: 15 residues. Germline assignment: CDR1 SGHTA and CDR2 FQGNSA. CDR3 protein: CASSSGALSYNEQFF.

This chain links TRBV7-2 with TRBJ2-6. CDR3 length equals 16 residues. Germline-derived CDR1 and CDR2 are SGHTA and FQGNSA. The chain's CDR3 is CASSLGGISGANVLTF.

The chain has TRBV28 and TRBJ2-2; TCRdb returns TRBD2, unconfirmable since there is no DNA. The CDR3 has 15 amino acids. The germline V gene encodes CDR1 MDHEN and CDR2 SYDVKM. CDR3 sequence reads: CASSQGAQGTGELFF.

The chain has TRBV20-1 and TRBJ1-1; TCRdb indicates TRBD1, and absent DNA this call remains unverified. The CDR3 spans 14 residues. CDR1 DFQATT and CDR2 SNEGSKA come from the germline V gene (reference sequence). CDR3 protein: CSARVSRGLSEAFF.